These 10 T cell receptor beta chains share one sample of origin, sequenced in a study of blood T cells in healthy people across ages. Together with a sample-barcoded 5' primer, a J-beta primer mix was included in a second PCR lasting about 6 to 11 cycles. TCRdb re-called the 5' RACE reads through MiXCR, storing one row per CDR3 protein. The table includes approximately 1.5 million distinct CDR3 sequences, 30% to 40% detected once. The sequencing sample was made of blood. The source of these receptors is a woman aged 25 to 39 in good health.

This clonotype was observed a few times. J is TRBJ2-3 and V is TRBV10-3; 10 nucleotides match TRBD1. CDR3 length equals 15 residues. V was clipped by 3 bases and J by 4 bases; unmatched bases: 4. Looked up from germline, CDR1 is ENHRY and CDR2 is SYGVKD. In DNA, the CDR3 is TGTGCCATCAGTGATCGACAGGGGGCCGCAGATACGCAGTATTTT. It codes for CAISDRQGAADTQYF.

For this clonotype: A read error may account for a junction end that differs from germline. The genes are TRBV9 and TRBJ1-2, with D possibly matching TRBD1 (6 bases). CDR3 size: 11 residues. Germline-derived CDR1 and CDR2 are SGDLS and YYNGEE. The CDR3 here is CVSGTGFGYTF. The CDR3 DNA is TGTGTCAGCGGAACAGGGTTCGGCTACACCTTC.

This clonotype was seen a handful of times. As DNA, the CDR3 is TGTGCCACCAGTGATTCGACCCCCTTCGGAGCGTACAATGAGCAGTTCTTC. The encoded protein is CATSDSTPFGAYNEQFF. The chain joins TRBV24-1 to TRBJ2-1; D uncertain. The CDR3 consists of 17 residues. V lost 2 bases and J 4 bases, leaving 17 bases between the germline ends. CDR1 is KGHDR and CDR2 is SFDVKD in the germline V gene.

The V gene is TRBV12-3 or TRBV12-4, the J gene TRBJ1-2; D gene uncertain. V lost 8 bases and J lost 5, with 15 bases in between. The CDR3 consists of 13 residues. DNA for the CDR3: TGTGCCAGCCACCTGGTAGGCACGTATGGCTACACCTTC. Translating it yields CASHLVGTYGYTF.

This clonotype was seen just once. Compared with germline, one end of the junction differs, possibly owing to a read error. The rearrangement uses TRBV6-5 and TRBJ1-2; 8 nucleotides match TRBD1. This CDR3 is built from 12 residues. The germline gives CDR1 MNHEY, CDR2 SVGAGI. Here the CDR3 reads CAGRQGLLGYTF. CDR3 sequence (DNA): TGTGCCGGCAGACAGGGGTTGCTTGGCTACACCTTC.

This sequence joins TRBV30 and TRBJ1-1, with no clear D. This CDR3 contains 11 residues. Trimming removed 1 base at V and 11 bases at J, with 11 bases between. CDR1 and CDR2 (germline): GTSNPN, SVGIG (reference sequence). CDR3 sequence (DNA): TGTGCCTGGAGTGCGGACGGGTGGGCTTTCTTT. It encodes CAWSADGWAFF. The entire variable domain, with the rest obtained from reference TRBV30 and TRBJ1-1, is as follows: SQTIHQWPATLVQPVGSPLSLECTVEGTSNPNLYWYRQAAGRGLQLLFYSVGIGQISSEVPQNLSASRPQDRQFILSSKKLLLSDSGFYLCAWSADGWAFFGQGTRLTVV.

This rearrangement joins TRBV9 to TRBJ2-1, with D unclear. Trimming removed 3 bases at V and 5 bases at J, with 12 bases between. Germline assignment: CDR1 SGDLS and CDR2 YYNGEE. CDR3 length equals 14 residues. The CDR3 is CASSADRTHNEQFF. DNA of the CDR3: TGTGCCAGCAGCGCAGACCGGACCCACAATGAGCAGTTCTTC.

This rearrangement joins TRBV3-1 to TRBJ2-7; no clear D. This CDR3 spans 11 amino acids. Germline-derived CDR1 and CDR2 are LGHDT and YNNKEL (reference sequence). Trimming removed 3 bases from V and 5 bases from J, with 5 bases in between. CDR3 region: CASSHQHEQYF. The DNA for the CDR3 is TGTGCCAGCAGCCACCAGCACGAGCAGTACTTC.

The CDR3 nucleotides are TGTGCCAGCACCCGGGCTCCTGACCGGCAGCAGTACTTC. Encoded protein: CASTRAPDRQQYF. V and J are TRBV5-4 and TRBJ2-7; D unclear. The germline V and J ends were trimmed by 6 bases and 8 bases, with 18 bases remaining between them. Germline V gives CDR1 SGHNT, CDR2 YYREEE (reference sequence). CDR3 length equals 13 residues.

This clonotype has more than one count but fewer than ten. The junction departs from germline at one end; a sequencing error may be responsible. V usage is TRBV6-4 and J usage is TRBJ1-5; 9 bases align to TRBD1. The CDR3 totals 17 residues. Germline CDR1 is MRHNA and CDR2 is SNTAGT. DNA for the CDR3: TGTGCCAGCAGTGACACGGGACAGGGACATAGCAATCGGCCCCAGCATTTT. Protein: CASSDTGQGHSNRPQHF.